Following are 23 T cell receptor gamma chains from one sample sequenced in a study of Vδ1+ human thymocytes. Study results and limitations: Thymic TRG and TRD repertoires appeared highly polyclonal, with Gaussian CDR3 length distributions.

RNA was extracted from the cells and then reverse transcribed. Multiplex PCR used pooled V-gene forward primers and a constant-region reverse primer to amplify CDR3s. TCRdb reapplied CATT to the multiplex PCR reads. Among tens of thousands of gamma-chain clones listed, around 21% were seen once. Antigens for these TCRs are unknown. The sequenced sample consisted of Vdelta1+ gamma-delta thymocytes from the thymus. Subset specified: FACS-sorted CD3+ TCRalphabeta- TCRVdelta1+ TCRVdelta2- thymocytes. The receptors derive from a girl under two years old who had congenital heart surgery.

As to this clone: Other DNA sequences of this sample code for an identical CDR3. The J gene is TRGJ1 or TRGJ2, the V gene TRGV9. The CDR3 runs to 13 residues. Trimming removed 5 bases from V and 1 base from J; junction bases left unmatched: 5. Germline CDR1 and CDR2: GITISATS and ISYDGTV (reference sequence). DNA for the CDR3: TGTGCCTTGTGGGGACTAAATTATTATAAGAAACTCTTT. It specifies CALWGLNYYKKLF.

This clone was observed a handful of times. The rearrangement links TRGV2 to TRGJ1 or TRGJ2. With 2 bases clipped from V and 10 bases from J, the junction kept 5 bases outside the gene matches. Germline V gene sequence: CDR1 EGSNGY, CDR2 YDSYNSKV. The length of the CDR3 is 11 residues. The CDR3 spells CATWDEKKKLF. CDR3 nucleotides: TGTGCCACCTGGGACGAGAAGAAGAAACTCTTT.

This chain uses TRGV9 with TRGJ1 or TRGJ2. The CDR3 has 12 residues. CDR1 GITISATS and CDR2 ISYDGTV come from the germline V gene (reference sequence). The V gene end was trimmed by 5 bases and the J gene end by 12 bases; junction bases not matched to a gene: 13. This CDR3 is CALWVPPRRKLF. CDR3 DNA: TGTGCCTTGTGGGTCCCCCCGAGAAGGAAACTCTTT.

This rearrangement joins TRGV5 to TRGJ1 or TRGJ2. This CDR3 is 14 amino acids long. Germline-derived CDR1 and CDR2 are VINAFY and YDVSNSKD. The trim removed 3 bases at V and 8 bases at J, leaving 13 bases unmatched. CDR3 coding DNA: TGTGCCACCTGGGACGGCCGGGACGACCATAAGAAACTCTTT. It encodes CATWDGRDDHKKLF.

This clone was found a few times. The gene calls are TRGV3 and TRGJ1 or TRGJ2. Trimming at V came to 0 bases and at J to 3 bases, leaving 8 bases not matched to a gene. CDR3 length: 15 amino acids. Germline loops: CDR1 VTNTFY, CDR2 YDVSTARD (reference sequence). The CDR3 region is CATWDRPELYYKKLF. The CDR3, as DNA: TGTGCCACCTGGGACAGGCCGGAACTTTATTATAAGAAACTCTTT.

The V and J genes are TRGV9 and TRGJ1 or TRGJ2. The germline gives CDR1 GITISATS, CDR2 ISYDGTV (reference sequence). Trimming at V came to 0 bases and at J to 8 bases, leaving 7 bases not matched to a gene. CDR3 length equals 13 residues. CDR3 protein: CALWEVRGDKKLF. CDR3 coding DNA: TGTGCCTTGTGGGAGGTGCGAGGCGATAAGAAACTCTTT.

V gene TRGV9 combines with J gene TRGJP2. The germline gives CDR1 GITISATS, CDR2 ISYDGTV (reference sequence). The CDR3 contains 14 residues. V trimming: 0 bases; J trimming: 3 bases; junction bases outside the gene matches: 1. CDR3 sequence reads: CALWEVCSDWIKTF. The CDR3 DNA reads as TGTGCCTTGTGGGAGGTGTGTAGTGATTGGATCAAGACGTTT.

Comments on this clone: This same CDR3 is encoded by further DNA sequences in the sample. The V and J genes are TRGV2 and TRGJ1 or TRGJ2. This CDR3 is 11 amino acids long. Per the germline V gene, CDR1 is EGSNGY and CDR2 is YDSYNSKV. The V segment lost 1 base and the J segment 10 bases; nucleotides outside the gene matches: 4. The CDR3 loop is CATWDGPKKLF. CDR3 in DNA: TGTGCCACCTGGGACGGCCCAAAGAAACTCTTT.

A word on this clone: A read error is possible here, since a much larger clone lies one base away. The V gene is TRGV4, the J gene TRGJ1 or TRGJ2. V trimming: 2 bases; J trimming: 4 bases; junction bases outside the gene matches: 5. Germline V CDR1 and CDR2: EGSTGY, YDSYTSSV. The length of the CDR3 is 13 residues. DNA of the CDR3: TGTGCCACCTGGGATGAGAACTATTATAAGAAACTCTTT. Translating gives CATWDENYYKKLF.

For this clone: Other DNA sequences in this sample translate to the same CDR3. This chain connects TRGV4 to TRGJ1 or TRGJ2. V shed 2 bases and J 4 bases; nucleotides not matched to a gene: 5. CDR3 size: 13 residues. CDR1 is EGSTGY, CDR2 YDSYTSSV, per germline. In nucleotides, the CDR3 is TGTGCCACCTGGGATGTCCCCTATTATAAGAAACTCTTT. It translates to CATWDVPYYKKLF.

Turning to this clone: A read error may account for a junction end that differs from germline. This sequence joins TRGV9 and TRGJ1 or TRGJ2. Germline assignment: CDR1 GITISATS and CDR2 ISYDGTV (reference sequence). The length of the CDR3 is 15 residues. The CDR3 DNA is TGTGCCTTGTGGGGGGTGCACCCCTTTAGCTATAAGAAACTCTTT. Its protein is CALWGVHPFSYKKLF.

This rearrangement joins TRGV4 to TRGJ1 or TRGJ2. The CDR3 runs to 17 residues. Germline CDR1 reads EGSTGY; CDR2 reads YDSYTSSV. The trim removed 1 base at V and 1 base at J, leaving 13 bases unmatched. The CDR3 is CATWDGTRGSNYYKKLF. DNA for the CDR3: TGTGCCACCTGGGATGGCACGCGGGGGTCTAATTATTATAAGAAACTCTTT.

V usage is TRGV8 and J usage is TRGJ1 or TRGJ2. With V trimmed by 0 bases and J by 7 bases, 6 bases remained unmatched. The CDR3 loop spans 13 amino acids. Germline CDR1 and CDR2: VENAVY and YDSYNSRV. CDR3 sequence: CATWDRPPYKKLF. CDR3 coding DNA: TGTGCCACCTGGGATAGGCCCCCATATAAGAAACTCTTT.

With respect to this clone: Other DNA variants within this sample encode the same CDR3. J is TRGJ1 or TRGJ2 and V is TRGV4. After removal of 1 base from V and 2 bases from J, the junction contained 5 bases not matched to a gene. This CDR3 contains 14 residues. Germline lookup yields CDR1 EGSTGY and CDR2 YDSYTSSV. The DNA of the CDR3 is TGTGCCACCTGGGATGGCCCAGATTATTATAAGAAACTCTTT. Amino acid sequence: CATWDGPDYYKKLF.

In this sample, this clone turned up a few times. V and J are TRGV9 and TRGJ1 or TRGJ2. V trimming: 0 bases; J trimming: 7 bases; junction bases outside the gene matches: 6. The CDR3 length is 13 residues. From germline, CDR1 is GITISATS and CDR2 ISYDGTV (reference sequence). The chain's CDR3 is CALWEVLTYKKLF. CDR3 coding DNA: TGTGCCTTGTGGGAGGTGCTTACCTATAAGAAACTCTTT.

This clone was seen only a few times. The rearrangement joins TRGV4 to TRGJ1 or TRGJ2. The CDR3 has 13 residues. V was pared by 2 bases and J by 3 bases, with 4 bases of the junction left unmatched. Germline CDR1 reads EGSTGY; CDR2 reads YDSYTSSV. DNA for the CDR3: TGTGCCACCTGGGATGAGGCTTATTATAAGAAACTCTTT. Amino acid sequence: CATWDEAYYKKLF.

The chain links TRGV2 to TRGJ1 or TRGJ2. CDR3 size: 13 residues. Germline V lookup: CDR1 EGSNGY, CDR2 YDSYNSKV. Losses at the gene ends were 2 bases for V and 4 bases for J; bases not matched to a gene: 5. Here the CDR3 reads CATWDVNYYKKLF. CDR3 nucleotides: TGTGCCACCTGGGACGTGAACTATTATAAGAAACTCTTT.

This clone has a handful of counts. This chain links TRGV9 with TRGJ1 or TRGJ2. Germline V CDR1 and CDR2: GITISATS, ISYDGTV (reference sequence). This CDR3 has 14 amino acids. The junction had 7 bases not matched to a gene; V was cut back by 2 bases and J by 3 bases. CDR3 DNA sequence: TGTGCCTTGTGGGAGGCCTCCCTTTATTATAAGAAACTCTTT. Residues: CALWEASLYYKKLF.

J is TRGJP1 and V is TRGV9. This CDR3 contains 16 residues. Germline V gene data show CDR1 as GITISATS and CDR2 as ISYDGTV (reference sequence). With 0 bases clipped from V and 4 bases from J, the junction kept 8 bases outside the gene matches. This chain's CDR3 is CALWEVRQGTGWFKIF. The CDR3 bases are TGTGCCTTGTGGGAGGTGCGTCAGGGCACTGGTTGGTTCAAGATATTT.

V is TRGV8 and J is TRGJ1 or TRGJ2. The CDR3 is 11 amino acids. Germline V gene sequence: CDR1 VENAVY, CDR2 YDSYNSRV. The junction had 6 bases not matched to a gene; V was cut back by 2 bases and J by 11 bases. The CDR3 bases are TGTGCCACCTGGGATATCATGGAGAAACTCTTT. It is translated as CATWDIMEKLF.

This chain connects TRGV9 to TRGJ1 or TRGJ2. Germline V CDR1 and CDR2: GITISATS, ISYDGTV (reference sequence). After removal of 2 bases from V and 7 bases from J, the junction contained 11 bases not matched to a gene. The CDR3 is 14 amino acids. The CDR3: CALWEADLKYKKLF. The CDR3 DNA reads TGTGCCTTGTGGGAGGCTGACTTGAAATATAAGAAACTCTTT.

With respect to this clone: Compared with germline, one end of the junction differs, possibly owing to a read error. The chain uses TRGV3 and TRGJ1 or TRGJ2. This CDR3 spans 13 amino acids. Germline V gives CDR1 VTNTFY, CDR2 YDVSTARD (reference sequence). CDR3: CATSPRGYYKELF. In nucleotides, the CDR3 is TGTGCCACAAGCCCGAGGGGTTATTATAAGGAACTCTTT.

The chain links TRGV3 to TRGJ1 or TRGJ2. Germline V gene lookup returns CDR1 VTNTFY and CDR2 YDVSTARD (reference sequence). CDR3 length equals 14 residues. Trimming removed 1 base from V and 3 bases from J; junction bases left unmatched: 6. DNA for the CDR3: TGTGCCACCTGGGACAGTGCTCTTTATTATAAGAAACTCTTT. This codes for CATWDSALYYKKLF.